This T cell receptor (beta chain) is from a study of identifying expanded T cells in peripheral blood. Study outcomes and limitations: Over two and four weeks, about 16 and 19 clones changed, versus more than 1 between replicates.

V was shortened by 6 bases and J by 3 bases, with 21 bases between the two germline ends. Germline lookup yields CDR1 SNHLY and CDR2 FYNNEI. CDR3 size: 16 residues. This clone was seen only once. As yet, its antigen is unknown. During the collection period, no donor immune events like infections were recorded. TCRdb's table, derived via immunoSEQ multiplex PCR, lists solely in-frame clones and lacks some. The table shows about 100,000 clones, with roughly nine tenths occurring only once. The chain recombines TRBV2 with TRBJ2-7; perhaps TRBD2 as D (5 bases). The clonotype originates from a person aged 18 to 70 in good health. Specimen: blood. The CDR3 DNA reads TGTGCCAGCAGCGAACCCTGGACGGCGGGCTTCTACGAGCAGTACTTC. This encodes CASSEPWTAGFYEQYF.